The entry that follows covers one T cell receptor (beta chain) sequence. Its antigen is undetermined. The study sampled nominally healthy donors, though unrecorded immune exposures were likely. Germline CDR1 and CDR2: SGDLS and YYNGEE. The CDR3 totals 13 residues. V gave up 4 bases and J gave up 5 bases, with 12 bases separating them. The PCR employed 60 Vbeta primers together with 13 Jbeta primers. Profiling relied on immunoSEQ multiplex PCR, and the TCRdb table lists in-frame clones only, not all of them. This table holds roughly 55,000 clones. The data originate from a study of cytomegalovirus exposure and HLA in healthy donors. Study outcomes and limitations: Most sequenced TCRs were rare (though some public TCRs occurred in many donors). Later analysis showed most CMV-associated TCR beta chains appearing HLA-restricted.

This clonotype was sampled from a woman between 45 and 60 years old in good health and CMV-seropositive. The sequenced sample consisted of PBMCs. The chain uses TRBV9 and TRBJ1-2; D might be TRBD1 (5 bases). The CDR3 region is CASSLEGVYGYTF. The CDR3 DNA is TGTGCCAGCAGCCTTGAAGGGGTTTATGGCTACACCTTC.